These T cell receptor beta chains were read from a single sample in a study of response to subunit inactivated influenza vaccine. TCRdb re-called the RT-PCR reads with MiXCR, one entry per CDR3 protein. The data show some 800,000 distinct CDR3 sequences, over 20% seen once. Material: PBMCs from blood, obtained 4 to 6 days after vaccination. The receptors were gathered from a man aged 50-59 years who received an inactivated influenza vaccine. The CDR3 runs from the conserved cysteine through the conserved F or W. D genes are given only for firm matches. Where a row states a size, it is once, few, many or the class of an expanded clone; other rows omit it.

NA | TRBJ2-5 | TRBV29-1 | NA | TGCAGCGTTGAGAGAAGGGGGGCAGAGACCCAGTACTTC | CSVERRGAETQYF
TRBD2 | TRBJ2-2 | TRBV4-3 | NA | TGCGCCAGCAGCCAAGGGACTAGCGGGGGTATTACCGGGGAGCTGTTTTTT | CASSQGTSGGITGELFF
NA | TRBJ2-3 | TRBV10-3 | NA | TGTGCCACCTCGACTAACACAGATACGCAGTATTTT | CATSTNTDTQYF
TRBD2 | TRBJ2-7 | TRBV14 | NA | TGTGCCAGCAGCCAAGGTATGGGACTAGCGGGACGATTCGCCTACGAGCAGTACTTC | CASSQGMGLAGRFAYEQYF
NA | TRBJ2-5 | TRBV7-2 | NA | TGTGCCAGCAGCCAAAGGAGTCAAGAGACCCAGTACTTC | CASSQRSQETQYF
NA | TRBJ2-7 | TRBV11-2 | NA | TGTGCCAGCAGCTTAGAGGGTCTAGCGAGGCATAGTATCTACGAGCAGTACTTC | CASSLEGLARHSIYEQYF
NA | TRBJ2-7 | TRBV7-2 | NA | TGTGCCAGCAGCTTAGGGGGTTTGGTATACGGCTCCTACGAGCAGTACTTC | CASSLGGLVYGSYEQYF
TRBD2 | TRBJ2-7 | TRBV7-2 | NA | TGTGCCAGCAGCAGAAGCGGGAGAAGGACCTACGAGCAGTACTTC | CASSRSGRRTYEQYF
TRBD1 | TRBJ2-5 | TRBV12-3/TRBV12-4 | many | TGTGCCAGCAGAATACGGGACAGACAAGAGACCCAGTACTTC | CASRIRDRQETQYF
NA | TRBJ2-1 | TRBV29-1 | few | TGCAGCGTTGCCCTCAATTCCTACAATGAGCAGTTCTTC | CSVALNSYNEQFF
NA | TRBJ2-7 | TRBV29-1 | NA | TGCAGCGTCGTCGACGCTGGGTCTGAGCAGTACTTC | CSVVDAGSEQYF
NA | TRBJ2-7 | TRBV7-9 | NA | TGTGCCAGCAGCCGGTGGGACGTTGCCTACGAGCAGTACTTC | CASSRWDVAYEQYF
NA | TRBJ2-2 | TRBV29-1 | many | TGCAGCGTTCTTAGTCGCACCGGGGAGCTGTTTTTT | CSVLSRTGELFF
NA | TRBJ2-7 | TRBV12-3/TRBV12-4 | few | TGTGCCAGCAGAGAAAGGGGGTACGAGCAGTACTTC | CASRERGYEQYF
TRBD2 | TRBJ2-1 | TRBV5-1 | few | TGCGCCAGCAGCACTAGCGGGGGGTACTACAATGAGCAGTTCTTC | CASSTSGGYYNEQFF
NA | TRBJ2-5 | TRBV7-2 | NA | TGTGCCAGCAGCCTACAACAGACCCTACTGAGAGGGACCCAGTACTTC | CASSLQQTLLRGTQYF
TRBD2 | TRBJ2-1 | TRBV9 | few | TGTGCCAGCAGCGTAGGACTAGCGGGAGGCTACAATGAGCAGTTCTTC | CASSVGLAGGYNEQFF
TRBD1 | TRBJ2-1 | TRBV4-3 | few | TGCGCCAGCAGCCAAGTCATGGGGGACAGCATCTACAATGAGCAGTTCTTC | CASSQVMGDSIYNEQFF
NA | TRBJ2-7 | TRBV12-3/TRBV12-4 | many | TGTGCCAGCAGTTTGCCAGAGACCTACGAGCAGTACTTC | CASSLPETYEQYF
TRBD2 | TRBJ2-1 | TRBV20-1 | NA | TGCAGTGCTGGAGGACTAGCGGGAGGAAATGAGCAGTTCTTC | CSAGGLAGGNEQFF
TRBD2 | TRBJ2-1 | TRBV25-1 | NA | TGTGCCAGCAGTGATCCCAAGACAGGGCCACTAGCGGGAGGGCAAAGTGAGCAGTTCTTC | CASSDPKTGPLAGGQSEQFF
NA | TRBJ2-2 | TRBV20-1 | NA | TGCAGTGCTCCCTCTCCGACGAGTAGATTAGCCCGGGAGCTGTTTTTT | CSAPSPTSRLARELFF
NA | TRBJ2-3 | TRBV27 | NA | TGTGCCAGCGCCCCTTATCGGCTCACCACAGATACGCAGTATTTT | CASAPYRLTTDTQYF
TRBD1 | TRBJ2-1 | TRBV6-1 | NA | TGTGCCAGCAGGGGGACAGGCGGTTCCGATGAGCAGTTCTTC | CASRGTGGSDEQFF
TRBD2 | TRBJ2-7 | TRBV7-2 | NA | TGTGCCAGCAGCCCCCGACTAGCGACTAGCTCCTACGAGCAGTACTTC | CASSPRLATSSYEQYF
NA | TRBJ2-5 | TRBV4-3 | NA | TGCGCCAGCAGCCGCCGGCTGTTGGTTGAGGAGACCCAGTACTTC | CASSRRLLVEETQYF
NA | TRBJ2-3 | TRBV6-1 | NA | TGTGCCAGCAGCCCTTTATGGGGGGCAGATACGCAGTATTTT | CASSPLWGADTQYF
TRBD2 | TRBJ2-3 | TRBV20-1 | few | TGCAGTGCTAGTCCAAGCGGGATTGTTAGCACAGATACGCAGTATTTT | CSASPSGIVSTDTQYF
TRBD2 | TRBJ2-7 | TRBV2 | NA | TGTGCCAGCAGGGGGACTATTTACGAGCAGTACTTC | CASRGTIYEQYF
NA | TRBJ1-5 | TRBV20-1 | NA | TGCAGTGCTAGAGGGGACGGCAATCAGCCCCAGCATTTT | CSARGDGNQPQHF
NA | TRBJ1-1 | TRBV7-8 | NA | TGTGCCAGCAGCATCGGACCTGCGAACACTGAAGCTTTCTTT | CASSIGPANTEAFF
TRBD2 | TRBJ2-1 | TRBV5-5 | NA | TGTGCCAGCAGCCCGCGAGCGGGAGGCCCTAACAATGAGCAGTTCTTC | CASSPRAGGPNNEQFF
NA | TRBJ2-7 | TRBV20-1 | NA | TGCAGTGCTAGAGGGGGACGGGGGCTTAGCTCCTACGAGCAGTACTTC | CSARGGRGLSSYEQYF
TRBD2 | TRBJ2-1 | TRBV3-1 | NA | TGTGCCAGCAGACCTACTAGCGGGGGGGCCGTCGATGAGCAGTTCTTC | CASRPTSGGAVDEQFF
NA | TRBJ2-5 | TRBV12-3/TRBV12-4 | NA | TGTGCCAGCAGTTTAGGGGCAGGGGAAGAGACCCAGTACTTC | CASSLGAGEETQYF
NA | TRBJ2-3 | TRBV20-1 | NA | TGCAGTGCTGCTACAGGGCGGTGGGGCACAGATACGCAGTATTTT | CSAATGRWGTDTQYF
NA | TRBJ2-2 | TRBV11-1 | few | TGTGCCAGCAGCCCAGAAGGGTTCGCGGCAGGGATAAACACCGGGGAGCTGTTTTTT | CASSPEGFAAGINTGELFF
TRBD1 | TRBJ2-7 | TRBV30 | few | TGTGCCTGGAGTGTCGGGACAGGGTCGTACGAGCAGTACTTC | CAWSVGTGSYEQYF
TRBD2 | TRBJ2-1 | TRBV11-1 | NA | TGTGCCAGCAGACGCCCCATGGATGGGACTAGCGGTATTACTCGGGATGAGCAGTTCTTC | CASRRPMDGTSGITRDEQFF
NA | TRBJ2-3 | TRBV2 | few | TGTGCCAGCAGTGATTTTCCCAGGAGCGATACGCAGTATTTT | CASSDFPRSDTQYF